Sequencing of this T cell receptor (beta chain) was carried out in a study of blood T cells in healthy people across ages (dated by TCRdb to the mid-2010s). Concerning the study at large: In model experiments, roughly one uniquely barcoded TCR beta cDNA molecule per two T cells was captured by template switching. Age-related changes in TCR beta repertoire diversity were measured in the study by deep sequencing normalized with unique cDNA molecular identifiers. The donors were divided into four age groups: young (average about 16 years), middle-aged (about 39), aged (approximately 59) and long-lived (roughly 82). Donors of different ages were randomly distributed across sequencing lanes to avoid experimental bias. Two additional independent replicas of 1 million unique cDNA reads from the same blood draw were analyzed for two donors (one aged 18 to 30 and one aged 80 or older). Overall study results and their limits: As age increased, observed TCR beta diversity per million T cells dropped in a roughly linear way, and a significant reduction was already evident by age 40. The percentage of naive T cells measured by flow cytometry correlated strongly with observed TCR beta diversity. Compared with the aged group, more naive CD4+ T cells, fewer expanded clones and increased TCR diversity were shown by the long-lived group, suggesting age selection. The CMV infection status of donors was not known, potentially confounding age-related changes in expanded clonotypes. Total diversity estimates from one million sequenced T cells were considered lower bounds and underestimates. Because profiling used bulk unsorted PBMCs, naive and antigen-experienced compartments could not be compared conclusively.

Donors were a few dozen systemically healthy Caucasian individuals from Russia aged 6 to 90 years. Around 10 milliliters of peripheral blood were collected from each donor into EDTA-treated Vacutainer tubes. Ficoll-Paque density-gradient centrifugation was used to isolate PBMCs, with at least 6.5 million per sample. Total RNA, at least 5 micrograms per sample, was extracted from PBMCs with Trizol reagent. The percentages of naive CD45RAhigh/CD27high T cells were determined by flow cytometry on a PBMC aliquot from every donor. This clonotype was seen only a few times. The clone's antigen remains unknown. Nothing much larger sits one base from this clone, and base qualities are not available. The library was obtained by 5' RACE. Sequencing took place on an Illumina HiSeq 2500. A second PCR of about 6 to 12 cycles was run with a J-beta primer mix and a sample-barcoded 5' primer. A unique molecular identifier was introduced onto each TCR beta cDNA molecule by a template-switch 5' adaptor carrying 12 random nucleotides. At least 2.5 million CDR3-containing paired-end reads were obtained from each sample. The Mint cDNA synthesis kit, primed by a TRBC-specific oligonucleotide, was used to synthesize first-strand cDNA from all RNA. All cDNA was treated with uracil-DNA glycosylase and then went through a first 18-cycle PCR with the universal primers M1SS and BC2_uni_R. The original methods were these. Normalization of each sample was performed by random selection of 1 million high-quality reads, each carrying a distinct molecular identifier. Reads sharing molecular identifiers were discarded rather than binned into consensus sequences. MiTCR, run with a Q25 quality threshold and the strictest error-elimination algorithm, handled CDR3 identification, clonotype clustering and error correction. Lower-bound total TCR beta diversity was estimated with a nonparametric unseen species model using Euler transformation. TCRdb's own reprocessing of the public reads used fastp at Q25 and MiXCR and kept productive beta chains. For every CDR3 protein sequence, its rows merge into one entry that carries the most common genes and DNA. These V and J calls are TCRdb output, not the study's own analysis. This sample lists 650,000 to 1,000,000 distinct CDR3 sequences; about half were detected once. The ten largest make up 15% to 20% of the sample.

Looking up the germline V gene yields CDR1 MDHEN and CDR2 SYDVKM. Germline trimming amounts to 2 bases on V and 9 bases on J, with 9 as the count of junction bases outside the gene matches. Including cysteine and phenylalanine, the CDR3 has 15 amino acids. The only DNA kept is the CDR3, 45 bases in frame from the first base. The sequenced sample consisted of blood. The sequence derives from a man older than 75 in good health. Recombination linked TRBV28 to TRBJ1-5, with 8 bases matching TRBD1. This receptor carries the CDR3 CASSLIGDRFRPQHF. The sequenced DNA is TGTGCCAGCAGTTTAATAGGGGACAGGTTTCGGCCCCAGCATTTT.